What follows are 8 T cell receptor beta chains derived from one specimen sequenced in a study of read filtering for tumor transcriptome and immune sequencing. From approximately 400 ng of RNA, a library with molecular barcoded alpha/delta and beta/gamma adaptors was made. MiXCR, run by TCRdb on the reads, gives a single entry per CDR3 protein. The table records some 140,000 distinct CDR3 sequences, about 13% of them present only once. Sequenced input: a population of CD138-negative cells sorted from bone marrow. The source is a donor at least 40 years old with multiple myeloma.

This clonotype was found many times. V and J are TRBV27 and TRBJ1-5; unclear D gene. The germline gives CDR1 MNHEY, CDR2 SMNVEV (reference sequence). This CDR3 is 13 amino acids long. V was clipped by 3 bases and J by 0 bases, with 3 bases between them. The CDR3 loop reads CASSFYSNQPQHF. The CDR3 nucleotides are TGTGCCAGCAGTTTCTATAGCAATCAGCCCCAGCATTTT.

In this sample, this clonotype turned up many times. V usage is TRBV11-3 and J usage is TRBJ2-1; unclear D gene. The CDR3 covers 17 residues. V lost 1 base and J 0 bases, leaving 13 bases between the germline ends. Germline CDR1 and CDR2: SGHNT and YENEEA. CDR3 coding DNA: TGTGCCAGCAGCTTAGGACCCCCCGGAAGCTCCTACAATGAGCAGTTCTTC. Encoded protein: CASSLGPPGSSYNEQFF.

As concerns this clonotype: A much larger clone differs by one base, so this may be a read error. The chain uses TRBV12-3 or TRBV12-4 and TRBJ2-7; D gene uncertain. The V and J ends lost 2 bases and 1 base respectively, with 12 bases between them. The CDR3 has 15 amino acids. CDR3 bases: TGTGCCAGCAGTTTATACGGGTTACCTTCCTACGAGCAGTACTTC. Amino acids: CASSLYGLPSYEQYF.

This clonotype was seen at least ten times. The V and J genes are TRBV4-3 and TRBJ1-4; no reliable D call. V dropped 3 bases and J dropped 0 bases, with 8 bases sitting between them. CDR1 and CDR2 from the germline V gene are LGHNA and YSLEER. This CDR3 spans 15 amino acids. The CDR3 DNA follows: TGCGCCAGCAGCCAGACGGATGCAACTAATGAAAAACTGTTTTTT. Amino acids: CASSQTDATNEKLFF.

A remark on this clonotype: A far larger clone is a single base away, which makes a read error likely. The DNA of the CDR3 is TGTGCCAGCAGCTTTAGCGGTTCCTACAATGAGCAGCTCTTC. Translating gives CASSFSGSYNEQLF. This sequence joins TRBV11-3 and TRBJ2-1; possibly TRBD2 for D (6 bases). Germline V gives CDR1 SGHNT, CDR2 YENEEA. The CDR3 covers 14 residues. Full variable domain (missing parts from reference TRBV11-3 and TRBJ2-1): EAGVVQSPRYKIIEKKQPVAFWCNPISGHNTLYWYLQNLGQGPELLIRYENEEAVDDSQLPKDRFSAERLKGVDSTLKIQPAELGDSAVYLCASSFSGSYNEQLFGPGTRLTVL.

Ten or more counts support this clonotype. The gene calls are TRBV24-1 and TRBJ2-3; D is uncertain. Between the trimmed V and J ends, which lost 4 bases and 4 bases, there was a span of 11 bases. Per the germline V gene, CDR1 is KGHDR and CDR2 is SFDVKD. The CDR3 length is 14 residues. The CDR3 spells CATSDPGPSDTQYF. CDR3 sequence (DNA): TGTGCCACCAGTGACCCCGGACCTTCAGATACGCAGTATTTT.

In this sample, this clonotype turned up many times. The chain joins TRBV29-1 to TRBJ2-5; 7 bases are shared with TRBD2. Germline-derived CDR1 and CDR2 are SQVTM and ANQGSEA. The CDR3 contains 13 residues. The trim removed 2 bases at V and 9 bases at J, leaving 9 bases unmatched. The CDR3, as DNA: TGCAGCGTTGAACTGTGGACTAGATTCCCCCAGTACTTC. Its protein product is CSVELWTRFPQYF.

This clonotype appeared many times. The V and J genes are TRBV7-6 and TRBJ2-7, with a tentative D call TRBD1 (7 bases). CDR1 and CDR2 from the germline V gene are SGHVS and FNYEAQ. CDR3 length: 14 residues. V lost 5 bases, J lost 3 bases, and 14 bases lay in between. The DNA for the CDR3 is TGTGCCAGCAGCGCCGGACAGGAGGGCTACGAGCAGTACTTC. Its protein product is CASSAGQEGYEQYF.